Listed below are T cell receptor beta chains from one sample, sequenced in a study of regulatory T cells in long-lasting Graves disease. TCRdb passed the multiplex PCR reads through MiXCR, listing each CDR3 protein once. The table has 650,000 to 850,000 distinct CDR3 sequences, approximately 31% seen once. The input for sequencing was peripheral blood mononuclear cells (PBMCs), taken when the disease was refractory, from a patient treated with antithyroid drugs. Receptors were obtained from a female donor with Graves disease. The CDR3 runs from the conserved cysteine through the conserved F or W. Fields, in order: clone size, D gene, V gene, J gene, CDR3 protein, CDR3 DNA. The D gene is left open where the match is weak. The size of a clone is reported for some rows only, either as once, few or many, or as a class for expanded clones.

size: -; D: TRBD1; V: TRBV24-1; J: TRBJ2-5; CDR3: CATSDPQGDQETQYF; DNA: TGTGCCACCAGTGATCCACAGGGGGATCAAGAGACCCAGTACTTC
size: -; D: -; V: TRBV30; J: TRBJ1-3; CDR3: CAWSGGTDSGNTIYF; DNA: TGTGCCTGGAGCGGTGGCACGGACTCTGGAAACACCATATATTTT
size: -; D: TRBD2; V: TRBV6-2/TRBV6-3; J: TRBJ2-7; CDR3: CASSGTSGRASSYEQYF; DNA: TGTGCCAGCAGTGGGACTAGCGGGAGGGCCAGCTCCTACGAGCAGTACTTC
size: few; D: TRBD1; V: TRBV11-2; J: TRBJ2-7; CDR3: CASQTGTGSYEQYF; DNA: TGTGCCAGCCAAACCGGGACAGGGTCCTACGAGCAGTACTTC
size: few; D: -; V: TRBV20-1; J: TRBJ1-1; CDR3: CSASGGGKNTEAFF; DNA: TGCAGTGCTAGTGGAGGCGGAAAGAACACTGAAGCTTTCTTT
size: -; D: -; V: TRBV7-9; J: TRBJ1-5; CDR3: CASSASGLYQPQHF; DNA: TGTGCCAGCAGCGCCTCCGGGCTTTATCAGCCCCAGCATTTT
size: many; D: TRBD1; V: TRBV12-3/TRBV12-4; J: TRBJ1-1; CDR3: CASSFGRGGSEAFF; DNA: TGTGCCAGCAGTTTTGGGAGAGGGGGCTCTGAAGCTTTCTTT
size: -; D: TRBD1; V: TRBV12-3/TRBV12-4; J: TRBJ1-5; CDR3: CASSSWTGGTLSNQPQHF; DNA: TGTGCCAGCAGCTCTTGGACAGGCGGAACCCTTAGCAATCAGCCCCAGCATTTT
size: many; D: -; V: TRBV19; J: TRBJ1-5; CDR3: CASSVWDQPQHF; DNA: TGTGCCAGCTCCGTTTGGGATCAGCCCCAGCATTTT
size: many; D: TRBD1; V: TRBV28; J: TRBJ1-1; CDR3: CASSLPTGWASEAFF; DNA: TGTGCCAGCAGTCTGCCGACAGGGTGGGCTTCTGAAGCTTTCTTT
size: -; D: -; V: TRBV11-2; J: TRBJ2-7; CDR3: CASSLVPGPSYEQYF; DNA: TGTGCCAGCAGCTTAGTCCCAGGGCCCAGCTACGAGCAGTACTTC
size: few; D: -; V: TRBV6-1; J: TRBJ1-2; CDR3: CATRIEGYGYTF; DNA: TGTGCCACCCGGATCGAGGGCTATGGCTACACCTTC
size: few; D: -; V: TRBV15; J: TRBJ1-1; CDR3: CATSPGVPTEAFF; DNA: TGTGCCACCAGCCCGGGGGTTCCCACTGAAGCTTTCTTT
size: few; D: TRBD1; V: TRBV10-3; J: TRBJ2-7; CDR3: CAISPGQGGDEQYF; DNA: TGTGCCATCAGTCCGGGACAGGGGGGAGACGAGCAGTACTTC
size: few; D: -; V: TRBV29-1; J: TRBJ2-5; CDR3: CSVEEGSEETQYF; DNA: TGCAGCGTTGAGGAGGGTAGCGAGGAGACCCAGTACTTC
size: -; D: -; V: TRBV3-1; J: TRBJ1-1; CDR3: CASSHPRGNTEAFF; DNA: TGTGCCAGCAGCCATCCCCGAGGGAACACTGAAGCTTTCTTT
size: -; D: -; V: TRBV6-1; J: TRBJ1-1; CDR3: CASTLSWALEAFF; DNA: TGTGCCAGCACCCTAAGCTGGGCCCTTGAAGCTTTCTTT
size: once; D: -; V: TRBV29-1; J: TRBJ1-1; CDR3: CSVDGTSAEAFF; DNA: TGCAGCGTTGATGGGACCTCGGCTGAAGCTTTCTTT
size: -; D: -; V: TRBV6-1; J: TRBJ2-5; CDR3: CASSEDLGGETQYF; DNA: TGTGCCAGCAGTGAAGATTTAGGCGGGGAGACCCAGTACTTC
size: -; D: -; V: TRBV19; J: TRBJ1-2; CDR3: CASSISGRGNGYTF; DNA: TGTGCCAGTAGTATTAGCGGGCGAGGGAATGGCTACACCTTC
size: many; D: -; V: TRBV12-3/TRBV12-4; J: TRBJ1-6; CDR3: CASSLSYPYNSPLHF; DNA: TGTGCCAGCAGTTTATCATACCCTTATAATTCACCCCTCCACTTT
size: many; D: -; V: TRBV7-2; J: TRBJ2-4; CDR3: CASSWNGDIQYF; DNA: TGTGCCAGCAGCTGGAACGGGGACATTCAGTACTTC
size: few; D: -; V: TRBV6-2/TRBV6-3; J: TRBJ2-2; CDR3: CASSYPDTHSNTGELFF; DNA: TGTGCCAGCAGTTACCCGGACACTCACTCGAACACCGGGGAGCTGTTTTTT
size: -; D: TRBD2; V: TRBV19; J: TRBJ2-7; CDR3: CASSMAHSGSGRIPEQYF; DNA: TGTGCCAGTAGTATGGCACATAGTGGTAGCGGGAGGATCCCCGAGCAGTACTTC
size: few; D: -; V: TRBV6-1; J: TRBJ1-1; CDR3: CASSEVIGGVTEAFF; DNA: TGTGCCAGCAGTGAAGTAATCGGGGGCGTCACTGAAGCTTTCTTT
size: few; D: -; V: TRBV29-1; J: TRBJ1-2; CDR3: CSDSNFRTVGYTF; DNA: TGCAGCGATTCAAATTTCCGGACAGTCGGCTACACCTTC
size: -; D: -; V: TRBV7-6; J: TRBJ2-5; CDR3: CASSLVGAGGSDSQETQYF; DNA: TGTGCCAGCAGCTTAGTGGGCGCGGGCGGTAGCGACTCCCAAGAGACCCAGTACTTC
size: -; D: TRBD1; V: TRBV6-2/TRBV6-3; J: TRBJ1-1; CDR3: CASSAATGSEAFF; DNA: TGTGCCAGCAGTGCGGCGACAGGGAGTGAAGCTTTCTTT
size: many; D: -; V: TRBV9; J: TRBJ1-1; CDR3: CASSVDPGAGLAGNTEAFF; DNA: TGTGCCAGCAGCGTAGATCCCGGGGCAGGCTTGGCGGGGAACACTGAAGCTTTCTTT
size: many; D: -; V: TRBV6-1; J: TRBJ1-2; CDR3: CASRPPGGTYGYTF; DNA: TGTGCCAGCAGGCCCCCGGGTGGGACCTATGGCTACACCTTC
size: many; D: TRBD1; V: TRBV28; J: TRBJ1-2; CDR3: CASSPPTGTGDGYTF; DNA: TGTGCCAGCAGTCCGCCGACCGGGACAGGGGATGGCTACACCTTC
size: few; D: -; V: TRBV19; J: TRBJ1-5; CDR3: CASSIDLETGPGGNQPQHF; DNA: TGTGCCAGTAGTATAGATCTGGAGACAGGCCCAGGAGGCAATCAGCCCCAGCATTTT
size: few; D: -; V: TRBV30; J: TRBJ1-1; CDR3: CAWSGANTEAFF; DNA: TGTGCCTGGTCCGGAGCGAACACTGAAGCTTTCTTT
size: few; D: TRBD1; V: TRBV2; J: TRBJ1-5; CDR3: CASSEKTGVGQPQHF; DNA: TGTGCCAGCAGTGAAAAGACAGGGGTCGGTCAGCCCCAGCATTTT
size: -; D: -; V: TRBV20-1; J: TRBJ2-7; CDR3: CSARPTLLGGYEQYF; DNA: TGCAGTGCTAGGCCTACCCTCTTAGGGGGTTACGAGCAGTACTTC
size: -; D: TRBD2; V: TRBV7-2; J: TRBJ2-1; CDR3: CASSLRVRLAGARYNEQFF; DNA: TGTGCCAGCAGCTTACGTGTGAGACTAGCGGGAGCCAGGTACAATGAGCAGTTCTTC
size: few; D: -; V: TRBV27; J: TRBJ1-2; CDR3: CASYTPQGDAYGYTF; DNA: TGTGCCAGCTACACCCCTCAGGGCGACGCCTATGGCTACACCTTC
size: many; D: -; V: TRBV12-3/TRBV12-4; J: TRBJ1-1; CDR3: CASSLSGMNTEAFF; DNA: TGTGCCAGCAGCTTATCAGGGATGAACACTGAAGCTTTCTTT
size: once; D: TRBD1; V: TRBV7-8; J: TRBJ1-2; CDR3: CASSLDRIPGGASMGYTF; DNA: TGTGCCAGCAGCTTAGACCGCATACCAGGGGGCGCTTCGATGGGCTACACCTTC
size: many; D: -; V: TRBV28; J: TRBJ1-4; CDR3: CASRTLESRATNEKLFF; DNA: TGTGCCAGCAGAACACTCGAGAGTCGTGCAACTAATGAAAAACTGTTTTTT
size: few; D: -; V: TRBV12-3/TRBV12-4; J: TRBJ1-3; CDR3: CASSSVAGNTIYF; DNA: TGTGCCAGCAGTTCAGTGGCTGGAAACACCATATATTTT
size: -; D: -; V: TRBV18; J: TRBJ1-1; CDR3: CASSPPGGGDEAFF; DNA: TGTGCCAGCTCACCACCGGGGGGAGGAGATGAAGCTTTCTTT
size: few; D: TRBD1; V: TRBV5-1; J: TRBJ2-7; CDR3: CASSPLTGGIGSYEQYF; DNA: TGCGCCAGCAGCCCACTGACAGGGGGAATCGGGTCCTACGAGCAGTACTTC
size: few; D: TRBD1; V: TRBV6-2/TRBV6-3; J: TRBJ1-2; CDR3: CASSYHPGGNYGYTF; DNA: TGTGCCAGCAGTTATCACCCAGGGGGAAACTATGGCTACACCTTC
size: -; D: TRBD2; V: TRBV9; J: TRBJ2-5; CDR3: CASSPGIAGGQETQYF; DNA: TGTGCCAGCAGTCCTGGGATAGCGGGGGGCCAAGAGACCCAGTACTTC
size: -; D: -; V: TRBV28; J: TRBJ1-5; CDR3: CASRTPNQPQHF; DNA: TGTGCCAGCAGAACTCCAAATCAGCCCCAGCATTTT
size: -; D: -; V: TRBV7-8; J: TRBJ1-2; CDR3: CASSNYAIYGYTF; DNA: TGTGCCAGCAGCAACTACGCTATCTATGGCTACACCTTC